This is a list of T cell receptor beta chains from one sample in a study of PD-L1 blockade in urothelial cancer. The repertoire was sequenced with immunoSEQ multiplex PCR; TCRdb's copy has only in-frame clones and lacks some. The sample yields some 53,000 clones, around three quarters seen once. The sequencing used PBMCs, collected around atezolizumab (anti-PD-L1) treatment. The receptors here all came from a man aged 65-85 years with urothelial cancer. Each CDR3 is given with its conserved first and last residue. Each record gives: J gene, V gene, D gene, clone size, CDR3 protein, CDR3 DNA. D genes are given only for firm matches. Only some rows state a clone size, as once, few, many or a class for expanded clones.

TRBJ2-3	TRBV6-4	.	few	CASSLRGGQRGSTDTQYF	TGTGCCAGCAGCCTCCGGGGAGGACAGCGGGGAAGCACAGATACGCAGTATTTT
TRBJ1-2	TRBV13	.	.	CASSSRVGDGYTF	TGTGCCAGCAGCTCTCGGGTCGGAGATGGCTACACCTTC
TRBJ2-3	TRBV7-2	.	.	CASSLGVTALADTQYF	TGTGCCAGCAGCTTAGGAGTGACAGCCCTCGCAGATACGCAGTATTTT
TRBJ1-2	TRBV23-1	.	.	CASSQNAKLTGYTF	TGCGCCAGCAGTCAAAATGCCAAACTAACGGGCTACACCTTC
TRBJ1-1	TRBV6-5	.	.	CASTRQVGRGEAFF	TGTGCCAGCACCCGACAGGTCGGTCGCGGGGAAGCTTTCTTT
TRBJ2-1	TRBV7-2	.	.	CASSLEGRPQFF	TGTGCCAGCAGCTTAGAAGGGAGGCCGCAGTTCTTC
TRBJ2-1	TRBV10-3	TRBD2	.	CAIRRTSGTDGNEQFF	TGTGCCATCAGGAGGACTAGCGGGACGGACGGCAATGAGCAGTTCTTC
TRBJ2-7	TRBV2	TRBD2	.	CASGLVSSYEQYF	TGTGCCTCGGGACTAGTCAGCTCCTACGAGCAGTACTTC
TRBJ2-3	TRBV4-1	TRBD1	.	CASSQTGTGEGDTQYF	TGCGCCAGCAGCCAAACCGGGACAGGGGAAGGAGATACGCAGTATTTT
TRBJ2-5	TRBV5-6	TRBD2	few	CASSAGLAAAQETQYF	TGTGCCAGCAGCGCGGGACTAGCGGCTGCCCAAGAGACCCAGTACTTC
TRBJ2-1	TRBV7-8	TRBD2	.	CASSRTGGLETYNEQFF	TGTGCCAGCAGCCGCACGGGGGGGCTTGAGACCTACAATGAGCAGTTCTTC
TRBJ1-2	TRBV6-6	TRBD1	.	CASSSQGESGYTF	TGTGCCAGCAGTTCGCAGGGGGAGAGTGGCTACACCTTC
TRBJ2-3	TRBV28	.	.	CASMQGGSDTQYF	TGTGCCAGCATGCAGGGGGGCTCAGATACGCAGTATTTT
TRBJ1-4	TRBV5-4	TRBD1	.	CASSLGQGTNEKLFF	TGTGCCAGCAGCTTGGGACAGGGTACTAATGAAAAACTGTTTTTT
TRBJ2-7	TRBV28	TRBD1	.	CASRGQGMRQYF	TGTGCCAGCAGAGGACAGGGGATGAGGCAGTACTTC
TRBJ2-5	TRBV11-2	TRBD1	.	CASSLRQGTQETQYF	TGTGCCAGCAGCCTTAGACAGGGTACCCAAGAGACCCAGTACTTC
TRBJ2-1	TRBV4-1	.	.	CASSHTLDEQFF	TGCGCCAGCAGCCACACTTTAGATGAGCAGTTCTTC
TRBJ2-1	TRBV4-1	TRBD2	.	CASSQQMLAGGPNEQFF	TGCGCCAGCAGCCAACAAATGCTAGCGGGGGGGCCTAATGAGCAGTTCTTC
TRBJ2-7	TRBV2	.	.	CASSGARGGSEQYF	TGTGCCAGCAGCGGGGCCCGTGGGGGGAGCGAGCAGTACTTC
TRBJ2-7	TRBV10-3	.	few	CAISEQGRRVTYEQYF	TGTGCCATCAGTGAACAGGGTCGTCGGGTCACCTACGAGCAGTACTTC
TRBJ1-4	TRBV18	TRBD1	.	CASSPSDRGRYEKLFF	TGTGCCAGCTCACCTTCGGACAGGGGGCGATATGAAAAACTGTTTTTT
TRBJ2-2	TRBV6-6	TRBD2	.	CASRLLSGANTGELFF	TGTGCCAGCAGACTACTTAGCGGGGCGAACACCGGGGAGCTGTTTTTT
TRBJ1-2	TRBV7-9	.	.	CASSLGLAWGEYGYTF	TGTGCCAGCAGCTTAGGACTGGCTTGGGGGGAATATGGCTACACCTTC
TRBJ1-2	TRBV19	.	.	CASRLQGEHGYTF	TGTGCCAGTAGGTTACAGGGCGAGCATGGCTACACCTTC
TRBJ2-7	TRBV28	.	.	CASSQRGFDEQYF	TGTGCCAGCAGCCAAAGGGGGTTCGACGAGCAGTACTTC
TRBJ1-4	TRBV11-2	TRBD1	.	CASRIGQGARHEKLFF	TGTGCCAGCAGAATAGGACAGGGGGCGCGTCATGAAAAACTGTTTTTT
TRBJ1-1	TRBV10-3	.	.	CAISEGGGNTEAFF	TGTGCCATCAGTGAGGGAGGCGGAAACACTGAAGCTTTCTTT
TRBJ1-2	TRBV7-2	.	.	CASSPLDGANYGYTF	TGTGCCAGCAGCCCCTTAGATGGAGCTAACTATGGCTACACCTTC